Reported below is one T cell receptor (beta chain). Germline V gene sequence: CDR1 SGDLS, CDR2 YYNGEE. The ends lost 3 bases at V and 7 bases at J; junction bases unmatched: 10. This CDR3 has 16 residues. Participants were aged about 18 to 95 years, lived in around 22 US areas, and enrolled virtually. Allocation to cohorts depended on clinical history reported by the participants. The data stem from a study of blood T cell repertoires in COVID-19. Looking at the study overall: Acute and convalescent COVID-19 samples came from the United States, Italy and Spain. In each case, the material was cDNA or gDNA derived from T cells, B-cell-depleted T cells, or PBMCs.

Method: immunoSEQ multiplex PCR; TCRdb's copy keeps in-frame clones and lacks some. The sample has about 180,000 clones; roughly 87% are singletons. The chain combines TRBV9 with TRBJ2-1; 10 nucleotides match TRBD2. The TCR comes from a human donor with acute COVID-19. The donor label of this sample is uncertain. The sequenced sample was PBMCs or T cells enriched from blood (not recorded which). CDR3 loop: CASSGLKRGGLNEQFF. The CDR3 coding sequence is TGTGCCAGCAGCGGACTAAAGCGGGGGGGCCTTAATGAGCAGTTCTTC.